This TCR beta chain was found in a study of patients and donors after allogeneic stem cell transplantation. The germline V and J ends were trimmed by 2 bases and 4 bases, with 6 bases remaining between them. Germline values: CDR1 MNHEY, CDR2 SMNVEV (reference sequence). The CDR3 has 13 amino acids. MiXCR, applied by TCRdb to the RT-PCR reads, yields one record per CDR3 protein. The sample has 80,000 to 90,000 distinct CDR3 sequences; around 48% are singletons. What was sequenced was blood, either unsorted or a sorted T cell fraction (not recorded which). The TCR comes from a human donor who was either an allogeneic HSCT recipient or a stem cell or donor lymphocyte infusion donor (not recorded which). It is not recorded whose cells these are; they may come from a transplant donor. J is TRBJ2-1 and V is TRBV27, with a possible D match to TRBD2 (5 bases). DNA for the CDR3: TGTGCCAGCAGTTTAGCGGGTTACAATGAGCAGTTCTTC. This sequence encodes CASSLAGYNEQFF.